A selection of T cell receptor beta chains follows, all from one sample in a study of shared clonotypes between healthy human individuals. Generated by immunoSEQ multiplex PCR, the TCRdb table keeps only in-frame clones and is missing some. The sample consists of 1.5 million to 2.5 million clones, less than 95% of them appearing once. The sample taken for sequencing was naive CD8+ T cells sorted from blood. The receptors stem from a man aged 18-30 years in good health. The CDR3 runs from the conserved cysteine through the conserved F or W. The D gene is left open where the match is weak. Expanded clones get a size class; other rows say once, few or many, or leave the size out.

J: TRBJ1-6; V: TRBV7-6; D: NA; size: NA; DNA: TGTGCCAGCAGCTCTGACAACGCGTATAATTCACCCCTCCACTTT; CDR3: CASSSDNAYNSPLHF
J: TRBJ2-3; V: TRBV30; D: NA; size: NA; DNA: TGTGCCTGGTTAGCGGAGGGGGCAGATACGCAGTATTTT; CDR3: CAWLAEGADTQYF
J: TRBJ2-5; V: TRBV15; D: NA; size: NA; DNA: TGTGCCACCAGCAGAGATCTATCGGGGGAGACCCAGTACTTC; CDR3: CATSRDLSGETQYF
J: TRBJ2-7; V: TRBV9; D: TRBD1; size: NA; DNA: TGTGCCAGCCATCCAAGCAGGGGGCCCTCCTACGAGCAGTACTTC; CDR3: CASHPSRGPSYEQYF
J: TRBJ2-7; V: TRBV18; D: NA; size: once; DNA: TGTGCCAGCTCACCATTGGGGACCTACGAGCAGTACTTC; CDR3: CASSPLGTYEQYF
J: TRBJ1-1; V: TRBV29-1; D: NA; size: NA; DNA: TGCAGCGTTGAAGGGGAGGCGGTGAGCACTGAAGCTTTCTTT; CDR3: CSVEGEAVSTEAFF
J: TRBJ2-2; V: TRBV4-1; D: TRBD2; size: NA; DNA: TGCGCCAGCAGCCACCGACTAGCGGGACAGCCTGGGGCCGGGGAGCTGTTTTTT; CDR3: CASSHRLAGQPGAGELFF
J: TRBJ2-7; V: TRBV4-1; D: NA; size: NA; DNA: TGCGCCAGCAGCCAAGTCTCTTTACCCTACGAGCAGTACTTC; CDR3: CASSQVSLPYEQYF
J: TRBJ1-1; V: TRBV4-3; D: TRBD1; size: NA; DNA: TGCGCCAGCAGCCGCGGAACGGGACAGGGGGACACTGAAGCTTTCTTT; CDR3: CASSRGTGQGDTEAFF
J: TRBJ1-3; V: TRBV11-2; D: NA; size: NA; DNA: TGTGCCAGCAGCTTAGATACAGGAACCCACTCTGGAAACACCATATATTTT; CDR3: CASSLDTGTHSGNTIYF
J: TRBJ2-2; V: TRBV2; D: TRBD1; size: NA; DNA: TGTGCCAGCAGTCCTGGGACAGATCCGACCGGGGAGCTGTTTTTT; CDR3: CASSPGTDPTGELFF
J: TRBJ2-7; V: TRBV5-6; D: NA; size: NA; DNA: TGTGCCAGCAGCCTCGGGATCTACGAGCAGTACTTC; CDR3: CASSLGIYEQYF
J: TRBJ2-3; V: TRBV9; D: TRBD2; size: NA; DNA: TGTGCCAGCAGCCAGGGACTAGCGGGGATTTTGAGCACAGATACGCAGTATTTT; CDR3: CASSQGLAGILSTDTQYF
J: TRBJ2-7; V: TRBV19; D: NA; size: once; DNA: TGTGCCAGTAGTATAGATCTAGAGGACGAGCAGTACTTC; CDR3: CASSIDLEDEQYF
J: TRBJ1-2; V: TRBV9; D: NA; size: NA; DNA: TGTGCCAGCAGCGTATCCCGGGACACTTATGGCTACACCTTC; CDR3: CASSVSRDTYGYTF
J: TRBJ1-1; V: TRBV27; D: NA; size: NA; DNA: TGTGCCAGCAGCTTCCTCTGGGAGGGGGTGAACACTGAAGCTTTCTTT; CDR3: CASSFLWEGVNTEAFF
J: TRBJ1-2; V: TRBV19; D: NA; size: NA; DNA: TGTGCCAGTAGTCGACAGGATAGTTATGGCTACACCTTC; CDR3: CASSRQDSYGYTF
J: TRBJ1-5; V: TRBV6-1; D: NA; size: NA; DNA: TGTGCCAGCAGTGAAGTGAAAGGGCAACCCCTCAATCAGCCCCAGCATTTT; CDR3: CASSEVKGQPLNQPQHF
J: TRBJ2-3; V: TRBV2; D: TRBD2; size: NA; DNA: TGTGCCAGCCCTCGCGGACTAGCGGCCGATACGCAGTATTTT; CDR3: CASPRGLAADTQYF
J: TRBJ1-1; V: TRBV7-9; D: NA; size: NA; DNA: TGTGCCAGCAGCTTAAGCACGCGGGAAGCTTTCTTT; CDR3: CASSLSTREAFF
J: TRBJ2-2; V: TRBV28; D: NA; size: NA; DNA: TGTGCCAGCAGTCCGACAGGCGCGAACACCGGGGAGCTGTTTTTT; CDR3: CASSPTGANTGELFF
J: TRBJ2-7; V: TRBV4-1; D: NA; size: NA; DNA: TGCGCCAGCAGCCCTTTTGGCGAGGGGTCCTACGAGCAGTACTTC; CDR3: CASSPFGEGSYEQYF
J: TRBJ1-4; V: TRBV27; D: NA; size: NA; DNA: TGTGCCAGCAGTTTAACAGGGACTAATGAAAAACTGTTTTTT; CDR3: CASSLTGTNEKLFF
J: TRBJ1-5; V: TRBV7-8; D: NA; size: NA; DNA: TGTGCCAGCAGCTTAGCTATGACAGACCCAGGGAATCAGCCCCAGCATTTT; CDR3: CASSLAMTDPGNQPQHF
J: TRBJ2-6; V: TRBV6-5; D: NA; size: NA; DNA: TGTGCCAGCAGTTACGCCCTTAATGGGGCCAACGTCCTGACTTTC; CDR3: CASSYALNGANVLTF
J: TRBJ2-7; V: TRBV4-1; D: NA; size: NA; DNA: TGCGCCAGCAGCCCTCGGACCTCCTACGAGCAGTACTTC; CDR3: CASSPRTSYEQYF
J: TRBJ2-1; V: TRBV27; D: NA; size: NA; DNA: TGTGCCAGCAGTTTATTAACCGGGGAGCAGTTCTTC; CDR3: CASSLLTGEQFF
J: TRBJ2-1; V: TRBV4-1; D: TRBD1; size: NA; DNA: TGCGCCAGCAGCCCAGACAGGGCCTACAATGAGCAGTTCTTC; CDR3: CASSPDRAYNEQFF
J: TRBJ2-3; V: TRBV9; D: TRBD1; size: NA; DNA: TGTGCCAGCAGCGTAGGCAGGGGGAGCACAGATACGCAGTATTTT; CDR3: CASSVGRGSTDTQYF
J: TRBJ2-2; V: TRBV29-1; D: TRBD1; size: NA; DNA: TGCAGCGTTGAGCTCGGACAGGGGGCCCACACCGGGGAGCTGTTTTTT; CDR3: CSVELGQGAHTGELFF
J: TRBJ2-7; V: TRBV13; D: TRBD1; size: NA; DNA: TGTGCCAGCAGCTATGACAGGGACTACGAGCAGTACTTC; CDR3: CASSYDRDYEQYF
J: TRBJ1-2; V: TRBV27; D: NA; size: NA; DNA: TGTGCCAGCAGGGAGATTGACAGCTATGGCTACACCTTC; CDR3: CASREIDSYGYTF
J: TRBJ2-2; V: TRBV4-1; D: TRBD2; size: NA; DNA: TGCGCCAGCAGCCAGACCGGGACTAGCGGGGGGGAGGAGCTGTTTTTT; CDR3: CASSQTGTSGGEELFF
J: TRBJ2-3; V: TRBV4-1; D: TRBD2; size: NA; DNA: TGCGCCAGCAGCCCCATCGGCGGGGGGGCAACAGATACGCAGTATTTT; CDR3: CASSPIGGGATDTQYF
J: TRBJ2-3; V: TRBV5-1; D: TRBD2; size: once; DNA: TGCGCCAGCAGCTTGGTCGGGGCTAGCGGGAGAGGGGAGCAGACAGATACGCAGTATTTT; CDR3: CASSLVGASGRGEQTDTQYF
J: TRBJ1-1; V: TRBV2; D: NA; size: NA; DNA: TGTGCCACCGAGGAGGGGAACACTGAAGCTTTCTTT; CDR3: CATEEGNTEAFF
J: TRBJ2-5; V: TRBV6-5; D: NA; size: NA; DNA: TGTGCCAGCAGTTACTCGGCGGAGAAGACCCAGTACTTC; CDR3: CASSYSAEKTQYF
J: TRBJ2-1; V: TRBV7-9; D: NA; size: NA; DNA: TGTGCCAGCAGCGTGGATGAGGGAATAAATGAGCAGTTCTTC; CDR3: CASSVDEGINEQFF
J: TRBJ2-1; V: TRBV29-1; D: NA; size: NA; DNA: TGCAGCGTTGGCCTAGCGAACTACAATGAGCAGTTCTTC; CDR3: CSVGLANYNEQFF
J: TRBJ2-7; V: TRBV5-4; D: NA; size: NA; DNA: TGTGCCAGCAGCTTGGGGGAAGGTGGCTACGAGCAGTACTTC; CDR3: CASSLGEGGYEQYF
J: TRBJ2-7; V: TRBV9; D: TRBD1; size: NA; DNA: TGTGCCAGCAGCGCTGGGGACAGCGGCTACGAGCAGTACTTC; CDR3: CASSAGDSGYEQYF
J: TRBJ2-2; V: TRBV4-3; D: TRBD2; size: NA; DNA: TGCGCCAGCAGCCAAGATCCAGTGGGACTAGCGGAGAACACCGGGGAGCTGTTTTTT; CDR3: CASSQDPVGLAENTGELFF
J: TRBJ1-1; V: TRBV7-9; D: NA; size: NA; DNA: TGTGCCAGCAGCTCTCAGGGAGGGTACACTGAAGCTTTCTTT; CDR3: CASSSQGGYTEAFF
J: TRBJ2-5; V: TRBV28; D: NA; size: NA; DNA: TGTGCCAGCAACTGGGGACTATTTGGGAGTACAGGGGGCCAAGAGACCCAGTACTTC; CDR3: CASNWGLFGSTGGQETQYF
J: TRBJ1-2; V: TRBV27; D: NA; size: NA; DNA: TGTGCCAGCAGTTTGGGACGGAGCTATGGCTACACCTTC; CDR3: CASSLGRSYGYTF